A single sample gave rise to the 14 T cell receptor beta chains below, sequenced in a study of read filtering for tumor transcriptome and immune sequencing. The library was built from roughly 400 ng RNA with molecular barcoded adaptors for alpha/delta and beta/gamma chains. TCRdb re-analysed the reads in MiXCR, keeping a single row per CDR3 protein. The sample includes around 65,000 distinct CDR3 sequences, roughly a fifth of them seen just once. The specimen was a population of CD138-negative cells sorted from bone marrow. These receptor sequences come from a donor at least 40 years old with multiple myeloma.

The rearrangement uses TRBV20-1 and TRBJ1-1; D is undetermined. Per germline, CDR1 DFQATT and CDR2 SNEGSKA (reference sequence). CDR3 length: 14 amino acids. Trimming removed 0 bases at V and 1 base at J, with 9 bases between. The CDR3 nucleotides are TGCAGTGCTAGAGATCGGGGAAAGAACACTGAAGCTTTCTTT. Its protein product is CSARDRGKNTEAFF.

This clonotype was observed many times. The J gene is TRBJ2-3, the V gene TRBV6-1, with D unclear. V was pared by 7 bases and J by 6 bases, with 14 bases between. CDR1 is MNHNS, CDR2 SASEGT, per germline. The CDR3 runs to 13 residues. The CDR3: CASIDNTMDTQYF. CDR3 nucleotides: TGTGCCAGCATCGACAATACGATGGATACGCAGTATTTT.

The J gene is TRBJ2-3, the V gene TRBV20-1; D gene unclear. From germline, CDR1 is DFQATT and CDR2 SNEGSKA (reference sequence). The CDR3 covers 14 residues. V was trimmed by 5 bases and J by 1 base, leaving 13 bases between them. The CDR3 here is CSAGPGGGTDTQYF. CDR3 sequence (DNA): TGCAGTGCTGGCCCCGGCGGCGGCACAGATACGCAGTATTTT.

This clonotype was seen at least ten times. The CDR3 sequence is CASSLRLASYEQFF. CDR3 coding DNA: TGCGCCAGCAGCCTGAGACTAGCTTCATATGAGCAGTTCTTC. This chain uses TRBV5-1 with TRBJ2-1; TRBD2 agrees at 7 bases. The germline V gene has CDR1 SGHRS and CDR2 YFSETQ. The V segment lost 4 bases and the J segment 8 bases; nucleotides outside the gene matches: 9. The CDR3 is 14 amino acids.

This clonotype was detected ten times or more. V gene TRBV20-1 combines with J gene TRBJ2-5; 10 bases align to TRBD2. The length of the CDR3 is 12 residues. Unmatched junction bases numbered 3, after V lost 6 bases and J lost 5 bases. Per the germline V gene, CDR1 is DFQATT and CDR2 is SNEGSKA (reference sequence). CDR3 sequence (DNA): TGCAGTGCCCAGACTAGCGGGGAGACCCAGTACTTC. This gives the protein CSAQTSGETQYF.

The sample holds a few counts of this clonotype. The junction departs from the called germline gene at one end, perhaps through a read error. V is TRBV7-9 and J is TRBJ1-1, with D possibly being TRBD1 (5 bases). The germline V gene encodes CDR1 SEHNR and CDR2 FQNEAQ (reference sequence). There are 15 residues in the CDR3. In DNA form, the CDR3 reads TGTGCCAGTAGCTTAGGGGCAGAAGCCGGTACTGAAGCTTTCTTT. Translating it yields CASSLGAEAGTEAFF.

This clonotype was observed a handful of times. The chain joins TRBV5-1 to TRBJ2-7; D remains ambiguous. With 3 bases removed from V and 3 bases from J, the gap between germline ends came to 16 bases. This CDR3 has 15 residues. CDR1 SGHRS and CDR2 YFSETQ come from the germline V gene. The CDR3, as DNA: TGCGCCAGCAGCTGGGCGGCTGGCAGCAACTACGAGCAGTACTTC. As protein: CASSWAAGSNYEQYF.

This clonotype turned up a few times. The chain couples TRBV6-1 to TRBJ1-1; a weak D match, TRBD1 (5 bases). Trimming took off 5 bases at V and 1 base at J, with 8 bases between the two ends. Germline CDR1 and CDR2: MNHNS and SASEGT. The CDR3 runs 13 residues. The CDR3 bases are TGTGCCAGCAGTACGGACACGAACACTGAAGCTTTCTTT. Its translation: CASSTDTNTEAFF.

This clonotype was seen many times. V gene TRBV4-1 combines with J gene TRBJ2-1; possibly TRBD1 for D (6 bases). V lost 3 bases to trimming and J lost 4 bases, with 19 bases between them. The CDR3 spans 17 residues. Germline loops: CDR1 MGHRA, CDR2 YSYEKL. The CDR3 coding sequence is TGCGCCAGCAGCCAGTCAACCAGGGGTCCACGGTACAATGAGCAGTTCTTC. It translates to CASSQSTRGPRYNEQFF.

CDR3 region: CASSLPAWGSIAGGYNEQFF. CDR3 nucleotides: TGTGCCAGCAGTCTTCCCGCTTGGGGTTCGATAGCGGGGGGGTACAATGAGCAGTTCTTC. The V call is TRBV6-5, the J call TRBJ2-1; 11 bases fit TRBD2. The V gene's germline CDR1 is MNHEY and CDR2 SVGAGI. V shed 5 bases, J shed 4 bases, and the junction held 19 bases outside the gene matches. This CDR3 region has 20 residues.

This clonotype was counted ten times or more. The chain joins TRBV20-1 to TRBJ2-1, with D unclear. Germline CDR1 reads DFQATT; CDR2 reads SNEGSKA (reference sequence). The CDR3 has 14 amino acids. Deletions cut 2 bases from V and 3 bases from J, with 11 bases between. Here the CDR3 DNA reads TGCAGTGCTAGACAGGCCCTCGGCTACAATGAGCAGTTCTTC. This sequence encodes CSARQALGYNEQFF.

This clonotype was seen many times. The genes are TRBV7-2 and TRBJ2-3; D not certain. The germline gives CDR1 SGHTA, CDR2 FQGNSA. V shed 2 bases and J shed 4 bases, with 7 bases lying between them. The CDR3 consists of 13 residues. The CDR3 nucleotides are TGTGCCAGCAGCTTAACGCTGCCAGATACGCAGTATTTT. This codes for CASSLTLPDTQYF.

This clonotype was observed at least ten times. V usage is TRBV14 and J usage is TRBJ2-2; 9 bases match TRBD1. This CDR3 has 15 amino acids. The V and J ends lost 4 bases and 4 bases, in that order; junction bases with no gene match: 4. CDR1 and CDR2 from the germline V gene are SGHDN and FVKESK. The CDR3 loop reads CASSPGTGITGELFF. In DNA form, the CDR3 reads TGTGCCAGCAGCCCCGGGACAGGGATCACCGGGGAGCTGTTTTTT. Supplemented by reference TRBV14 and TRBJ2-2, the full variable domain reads EAGVTQFPSHSVIEKGQTVTLRCDPISGHDNLYWYRRVMGKEIKFLLHFVKESKQDESGMPNNRFLAERTGGTYSTLKVQPAELEDSGVYFCASSPGTGITGELFFGEGSRLTVL.

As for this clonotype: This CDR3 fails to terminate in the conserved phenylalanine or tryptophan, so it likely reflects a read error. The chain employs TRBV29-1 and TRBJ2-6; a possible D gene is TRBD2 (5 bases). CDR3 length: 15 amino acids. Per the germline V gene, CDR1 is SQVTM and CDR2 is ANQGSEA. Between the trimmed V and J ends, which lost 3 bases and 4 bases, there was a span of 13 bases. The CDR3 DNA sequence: TGCAGCGTTGAGAGGGTCGGGCTCGGGGCCAACGTCCTGACTCTC. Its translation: CSVERVGLGANVLTL.